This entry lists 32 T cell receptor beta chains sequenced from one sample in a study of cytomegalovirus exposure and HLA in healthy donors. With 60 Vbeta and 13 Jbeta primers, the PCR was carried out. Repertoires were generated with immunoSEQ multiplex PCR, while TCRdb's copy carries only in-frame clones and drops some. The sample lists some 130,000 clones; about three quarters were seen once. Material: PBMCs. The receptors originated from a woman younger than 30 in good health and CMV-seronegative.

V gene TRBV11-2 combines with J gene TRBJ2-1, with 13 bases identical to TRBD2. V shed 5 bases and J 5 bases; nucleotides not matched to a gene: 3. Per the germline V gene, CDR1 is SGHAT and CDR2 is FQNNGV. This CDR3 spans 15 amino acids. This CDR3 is CASSLTSGRHNEQFF. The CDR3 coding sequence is TGTGCCAGCAGCCTGACTAGCGGGAGGCACAATGAGCAGTTCTTC.

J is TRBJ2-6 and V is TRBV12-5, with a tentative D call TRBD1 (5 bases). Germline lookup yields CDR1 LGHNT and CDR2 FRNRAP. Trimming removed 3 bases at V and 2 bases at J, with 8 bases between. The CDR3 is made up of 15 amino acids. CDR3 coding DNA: TGTGCTAGTGGTTTAGGGGCTACTGGGGCCAACGTCCTGACTTTC. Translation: CASGLGATGANVLTF.

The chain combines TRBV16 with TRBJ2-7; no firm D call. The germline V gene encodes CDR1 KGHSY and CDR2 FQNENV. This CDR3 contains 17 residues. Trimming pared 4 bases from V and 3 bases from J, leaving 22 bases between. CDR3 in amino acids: CASSPNLVKRNDYEQYF. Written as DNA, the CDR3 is TGTGCCAGCAGCCCCAATCTCGTCAAGCGTAACGACTACGAGCAGTACTTC.

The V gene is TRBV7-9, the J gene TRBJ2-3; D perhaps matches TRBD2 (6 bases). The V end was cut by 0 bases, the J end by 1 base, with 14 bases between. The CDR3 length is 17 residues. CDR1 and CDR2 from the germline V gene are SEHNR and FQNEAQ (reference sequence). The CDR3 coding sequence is TGTGCCAGCAGCTTAGCCACTTCTAGCGTGCGCACAGATACGCAGTATTTT. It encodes CASSLATSSVRTDTQYF.

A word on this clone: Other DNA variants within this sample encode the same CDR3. CDR3 in amino acids: CASSLAGGNTGELFF. In DNA, the CDR3 is TGTGCCAGCAGTCTAGCGGGAGGGAACACCGGGGAGCTGTTTTTT. The chain carries TRBV27 and TRBJ2-2, with TRBD2 matching 11 bases. CDR1 and CDR2 from the germline V gene are MNHEY and SMNVEV (reference sequence). The CDR3 runs 15 residues. J lost 1 base, V lost 5 bases, and 0 bases had no gene match.

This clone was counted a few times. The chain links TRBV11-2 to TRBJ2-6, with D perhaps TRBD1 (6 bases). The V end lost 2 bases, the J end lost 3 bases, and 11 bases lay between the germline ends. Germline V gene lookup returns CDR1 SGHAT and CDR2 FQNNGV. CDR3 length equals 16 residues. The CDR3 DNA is TGTGCCAGCAGCTTACAGGGGTTAGGTGGGGCCAACGTCCTGACTTTC. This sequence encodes CASSLQGLGGANVLTF.

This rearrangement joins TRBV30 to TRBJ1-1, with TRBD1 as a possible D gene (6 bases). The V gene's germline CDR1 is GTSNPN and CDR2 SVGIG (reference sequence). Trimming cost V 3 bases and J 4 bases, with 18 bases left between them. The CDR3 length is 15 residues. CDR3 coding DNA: TGTGCCTGGAGAAGTGAACCAGGGGCGGCCACTGAAGCTTTCTTT. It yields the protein CAWRSEPGAATEAFF.

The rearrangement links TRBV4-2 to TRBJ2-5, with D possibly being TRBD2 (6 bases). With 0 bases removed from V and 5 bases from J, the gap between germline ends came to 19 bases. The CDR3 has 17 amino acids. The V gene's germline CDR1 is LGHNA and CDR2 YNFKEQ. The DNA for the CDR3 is TGTGCCAGCAGCCAAGATTGGGGGGACGGGTGGCGGGAGACCCAGTACTTC. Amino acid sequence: CASSQDWGDGWRETQYF.

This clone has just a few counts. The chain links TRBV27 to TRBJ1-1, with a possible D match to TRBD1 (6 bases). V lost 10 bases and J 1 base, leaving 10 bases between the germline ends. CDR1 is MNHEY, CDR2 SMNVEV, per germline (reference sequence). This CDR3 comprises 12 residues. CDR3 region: CATKTGNTEAFF. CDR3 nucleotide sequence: TGTGCCACCAAGACAGGGAACACTGAAGCTTTCTTT.

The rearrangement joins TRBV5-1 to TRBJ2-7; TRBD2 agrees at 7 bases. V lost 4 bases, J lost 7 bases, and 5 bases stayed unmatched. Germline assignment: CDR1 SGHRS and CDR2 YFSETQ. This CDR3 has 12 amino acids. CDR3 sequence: CASSLGGEEQYF. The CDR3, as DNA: TGCGCCAGCAGCCTTGGGGGGGAAGAGCAGTACTTC.

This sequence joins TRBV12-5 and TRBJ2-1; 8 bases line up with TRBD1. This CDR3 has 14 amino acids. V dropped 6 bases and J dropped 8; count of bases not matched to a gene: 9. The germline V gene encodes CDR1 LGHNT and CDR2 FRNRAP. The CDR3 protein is CASGPGQGSDEQFF. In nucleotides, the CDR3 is TGTGCTAGTGGGCCAGGACAGGGATCGGATGAGCAGTTCTTC.

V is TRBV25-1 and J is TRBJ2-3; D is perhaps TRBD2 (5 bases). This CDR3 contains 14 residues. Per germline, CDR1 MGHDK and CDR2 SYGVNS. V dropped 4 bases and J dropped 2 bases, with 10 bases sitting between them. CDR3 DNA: TGTGCCAGCAGTGGACTACCTCTCACAGATACGCAGTATTTT. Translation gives CASSGLPLTDTQYF.

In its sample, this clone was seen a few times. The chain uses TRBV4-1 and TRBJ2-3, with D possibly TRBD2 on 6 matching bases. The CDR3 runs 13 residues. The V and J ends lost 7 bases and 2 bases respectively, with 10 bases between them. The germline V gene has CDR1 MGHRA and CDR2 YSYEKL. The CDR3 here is CASKALATDTQYF. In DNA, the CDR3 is TGCGCCAGCAAGGCACTAGCCACAGATACGCAGTATTTT.

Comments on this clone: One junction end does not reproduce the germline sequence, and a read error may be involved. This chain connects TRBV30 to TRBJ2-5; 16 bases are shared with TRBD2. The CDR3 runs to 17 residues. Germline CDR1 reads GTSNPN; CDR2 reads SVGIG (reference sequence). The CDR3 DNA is TGTGACTGGAGACCGGGACTAGCGGGAGGGGAACTGGGTGAGCAGTACTTC. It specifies CDWRPGLAGGELGEQYF. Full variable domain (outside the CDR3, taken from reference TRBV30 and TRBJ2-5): SQTIHQWPATLVQPVGSPLSLECTVEGTSNPNLYWYRQAAGRGLQLLFYSVGIGQISSEVPQNLSASRPQDRQFILSSKKLLLSDSGFYLCDWRPGLAGGELGEQYFGPGTRLLVL.

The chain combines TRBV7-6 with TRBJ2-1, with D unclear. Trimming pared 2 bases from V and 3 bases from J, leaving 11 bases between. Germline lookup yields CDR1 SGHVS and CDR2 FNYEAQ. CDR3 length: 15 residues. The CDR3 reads CASSLSDRYYNEQFF. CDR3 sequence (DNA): TGTGCCAGCAGCTTAAGCGATAGGTACTACAATGAGCAGTTCTTC.

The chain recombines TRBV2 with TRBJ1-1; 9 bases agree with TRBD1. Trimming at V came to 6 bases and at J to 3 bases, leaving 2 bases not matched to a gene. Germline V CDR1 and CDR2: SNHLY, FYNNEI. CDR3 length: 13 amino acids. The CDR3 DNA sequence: TGTGCCAGCAGGGGACAGGGAGACACTGAAGCTTTCTTT. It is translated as CASRGQGDTEAFF. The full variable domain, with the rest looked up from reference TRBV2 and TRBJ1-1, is EPEVTQTPSHQVTQMGQEVILRCVPISNHLYFYWYRQILGQKVEFLVSFYNNEISEKSEIFDDQFSVERPDGSNFTLKIRSTKLEDSAMYFCASRGQGDTEAFFGQGTRLTVV.

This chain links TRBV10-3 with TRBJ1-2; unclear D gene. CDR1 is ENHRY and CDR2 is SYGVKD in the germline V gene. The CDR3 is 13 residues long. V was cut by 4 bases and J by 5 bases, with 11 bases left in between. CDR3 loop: CAISAMAGYGYTF. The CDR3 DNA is TGTGCCATCAGTGCCATGGCCGGGTATGGCTACACCTTC.

CDR3 protein: CASSLAGTGEGQETQYF. CDR3 coding DNA: TGCGCCAGCAGCTTGGCGGGTACAGGGGAAGGTCAAGAGACCCAGTACTTC. The J gene is TRBJ2-5, the V gene TRBV5-1; 7 nucleotides match TRBD1. Germline CDR1 SGHRS, CDR2 YFSETQ. Germline trimming cut 0 bases from V and 2 bases from J; bases unmatched to any gene: 10. The CDR3 consists of 17 residues.

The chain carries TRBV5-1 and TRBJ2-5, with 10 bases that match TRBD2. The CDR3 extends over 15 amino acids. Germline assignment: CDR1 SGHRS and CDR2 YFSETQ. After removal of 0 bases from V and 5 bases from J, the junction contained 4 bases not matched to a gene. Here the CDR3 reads CASSLGLAGAETQYF. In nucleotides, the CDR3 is TGCGCCAGCAGCTTGGGGCTAGCGGGAGCGGAGACCCAGTACTTC.

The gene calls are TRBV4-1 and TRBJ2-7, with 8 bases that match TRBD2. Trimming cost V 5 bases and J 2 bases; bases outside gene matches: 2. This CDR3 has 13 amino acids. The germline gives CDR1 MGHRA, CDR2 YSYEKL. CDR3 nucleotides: TGCGCCAGCAGCGAGCGGGGGACCTACGAGCAGTACTTC. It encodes CASSERGTYEQYF.

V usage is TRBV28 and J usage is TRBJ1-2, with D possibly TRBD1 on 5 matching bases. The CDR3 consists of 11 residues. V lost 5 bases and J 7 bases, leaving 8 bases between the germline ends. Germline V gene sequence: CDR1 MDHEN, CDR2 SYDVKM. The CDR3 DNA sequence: TGTGCCAGCAGTCGCAGGGTTGGCTACACCTTC. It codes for CASSRRVGYTF.

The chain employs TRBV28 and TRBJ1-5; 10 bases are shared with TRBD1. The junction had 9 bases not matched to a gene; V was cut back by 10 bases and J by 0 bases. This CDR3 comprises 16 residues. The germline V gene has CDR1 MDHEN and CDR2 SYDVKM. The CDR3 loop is CATSGTGVSSNQPQHF. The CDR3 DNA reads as TGTGCCACATCCGGGACAGGGGTGAGTAGCAATCAGCCCCAGCATTTT.

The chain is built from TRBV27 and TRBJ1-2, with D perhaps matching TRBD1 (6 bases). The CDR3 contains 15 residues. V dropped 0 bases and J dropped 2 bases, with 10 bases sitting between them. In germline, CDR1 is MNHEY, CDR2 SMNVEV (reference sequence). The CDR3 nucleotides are TGTGCCAGCAGTTTATCAGCAGGGGCGAACTATGGCTACACCTTC. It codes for CASSLSAGANYGYTF.

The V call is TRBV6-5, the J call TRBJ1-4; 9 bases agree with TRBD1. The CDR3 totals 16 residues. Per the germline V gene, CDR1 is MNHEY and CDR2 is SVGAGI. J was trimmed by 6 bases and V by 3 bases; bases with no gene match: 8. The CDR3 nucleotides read TGTGCCAGCAGTTATCGGAATGACAGGGGGGATGAAAAACTGTTTTTT. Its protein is CASSYRNDRGDEKLFF.

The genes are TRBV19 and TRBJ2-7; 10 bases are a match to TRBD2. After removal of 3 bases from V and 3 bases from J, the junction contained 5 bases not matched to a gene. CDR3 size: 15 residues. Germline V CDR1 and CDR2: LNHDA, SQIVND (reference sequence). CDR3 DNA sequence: TGTGCCAGTAGTATTGCCCAGCGGGAGGGCTACGAGCAGTACTTC. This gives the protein CASSIAQREGYEQYF.

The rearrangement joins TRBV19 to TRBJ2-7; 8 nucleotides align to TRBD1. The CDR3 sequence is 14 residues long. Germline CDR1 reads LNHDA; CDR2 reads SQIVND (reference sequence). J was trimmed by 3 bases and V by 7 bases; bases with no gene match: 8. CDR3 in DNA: TGTGCCAGTACCTTAGGACAGGGACTCTACGAGCAGTACTTC. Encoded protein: CASTLGQGLYEQYF.

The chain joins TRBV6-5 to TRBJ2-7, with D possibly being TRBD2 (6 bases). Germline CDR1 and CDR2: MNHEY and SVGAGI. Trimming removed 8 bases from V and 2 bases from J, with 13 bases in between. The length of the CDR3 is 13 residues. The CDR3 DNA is TGTGCCAGCTCCACACCGGGAGCCTACGAGCAGTACTTC. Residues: CASSTPGAYEQYF.

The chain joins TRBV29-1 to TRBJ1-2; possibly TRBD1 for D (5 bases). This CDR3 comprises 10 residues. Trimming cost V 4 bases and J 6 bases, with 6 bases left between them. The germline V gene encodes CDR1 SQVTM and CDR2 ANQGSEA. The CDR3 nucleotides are TGCAGCGTTGTAGGGGATGGCTACACCTTC. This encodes CSVVGDGYTF.

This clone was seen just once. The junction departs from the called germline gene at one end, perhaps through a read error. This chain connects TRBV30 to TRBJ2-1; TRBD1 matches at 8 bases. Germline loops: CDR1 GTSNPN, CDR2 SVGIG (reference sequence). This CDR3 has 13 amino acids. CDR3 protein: CAWSGRLDREVIF. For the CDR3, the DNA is TGTGCCTGGAGTGGGAGACTGGACAGGGAAGTGATCTTC.

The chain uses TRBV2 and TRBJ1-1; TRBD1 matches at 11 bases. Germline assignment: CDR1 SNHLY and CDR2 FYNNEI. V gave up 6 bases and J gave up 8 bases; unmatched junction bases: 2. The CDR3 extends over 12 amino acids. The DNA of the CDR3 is TGTGCCAGCAGGGACAGGGGGCAGGAAGCTTTCTTT. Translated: CASRDRGQEAFF. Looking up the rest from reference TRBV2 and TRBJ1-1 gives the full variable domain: EPEVTQTPSHQVTQMGQEVILRCVPISNHLYFYWYRQILGQKVEFLVSFYNNEISEKSEIFDDQFSVERPDGSNFTLKIRSTKLEDSAMYFCASRDRGQEAFFGQGTRLTVV.

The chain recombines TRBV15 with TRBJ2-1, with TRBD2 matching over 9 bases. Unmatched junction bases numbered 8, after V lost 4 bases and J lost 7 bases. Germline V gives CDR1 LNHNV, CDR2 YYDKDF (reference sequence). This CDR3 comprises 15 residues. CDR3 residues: CATSIGREGWNEQFF. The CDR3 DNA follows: TGTGCCACCAGCATAGGGCGGGAGGGATGGAATGAGCAGTTCTTC. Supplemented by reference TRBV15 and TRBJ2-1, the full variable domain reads DAMVIQNPRYQVTQFGKPVTLSCSQTLNHNVMYWYQQKSSQAPKLLFHYYDKDFNNEADTPDNFQSRRPNTSFCFLDIRSPGLGDTAMYLCATSIGREGWNEQFFGPGTRLTVL.

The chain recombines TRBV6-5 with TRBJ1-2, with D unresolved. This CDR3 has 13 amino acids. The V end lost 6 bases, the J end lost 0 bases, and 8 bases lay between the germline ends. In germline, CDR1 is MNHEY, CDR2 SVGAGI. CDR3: CASRPGANYGYTF. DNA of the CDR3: TGTGCCAGCAGGCCCGGAGCTAACTATGGCTACACCTTC.